This T cell receptor (beta chain) was sequenced during a study of T cell changes during pregnancy in multiple sclerosis. TCRdb keeps only in-frame clones here, not all; method: immunoSEQ multiplex PCR. The data hold tens of thousands of clones, with 91% observed a single time. V dropped 6 bases and J dropped 0 bases, with 12 bases sitting between them. This CDR3 has 16 amino acids. Germline loops: CDR1 SGHTA, CDR2 FQGTGA. The sequences come from CD8+ T cells from peripheral blood mononuclear cells, collected before pregnancy. The V gene is TRBV7-3, the J gene TRBJ2-6, with D possibly being TRBD1 (5 bases). The receptor was isolated from a female donor with multiple sclerosis, enrolled in a pregnancy study. In nucleotides, the CDR3 is TGTGCCAGCAGTATTGACAGAATCTCTGGGGCCAACGTCCTGACTTTC. Translating it yields CASSIDRISGANVLTF.